Listed below are T cell receptor beta chains from one sample, sequenced in a study of beta chain features in type 1 diabetes. The protocol was immunoSEQ multiplex PCR, while the TCRdb copy is restricted to in-frame clones and leaves out a portion. The table includes hundreds of thousands of clones, around 15% detected once. The sample taken for sequencing was naive CD4+ T cells from blood. The receptors stem from a young man in good health. The conserved cysteine and the conserved F or W are not part of the CDR3 here. Each record gives: clone size, J gene, V gene, CDR3 protein. Clone size is stated in some rows and not others, as once, few, many or a class when expanded.

NA | TRBJ2-2 | TRBV9 | ASSDDAFTGLSTGELF
NA | TRBJ2-1 | TRBV4-2 | ASSQTRVGMGSNEQF
NA | TRBJ1-2 | TRBV28 | ASSLKGYGYT
NA | TRBJ2-7 | TRBV5-1 | ASTDSSYEQY
NA | TRBJ2-1 | TRBV5-1 | ASSNTGNSYNEQF
few | TRBJ2-4 | TRBV6-5 | ASSPLAGANIQY
NA | TRBJ1-1 | TRBV25-1 | ASSSPKGPPEAF
NA | TRBJ2-7 | TRBV27 | ASSPRLAVYEQY
NA | TRBJ2-2 | TRBV28 | ASSFSWELNTGELF
NA | TRBJ1-3 | TRBV7-2 | ASSLTDSGNTIY
NA | TRBJ2-7 | TRBV2 | ASCEQGSPYEQY
few | TRBJ2-3 | TRBV7-2 | ASSFTESDTQY
NA | TRBJ1-2 | TRBV5-1 | ASSLKGTPLYGYT
once | TRBJ2-7 | TRBV2 | ASSKDRAYEQY
few | TRBJ1-1 | TRBV5-4 | ASSLRQLGTEAF
few | TRBJ2-5 | TRBV6-6 | ASSYRLGETQY
NA | TRBJ1-2 | TRBV30 | ARGRGTYGYT
few | TRBJ2-7 | TRBV5-6 | ASSFGVSLYEQY
NA | TRBJ2-2 | TRBV18 | ASSPREAGELF
NA | TRBJ1-1 | TRBV5-6 | ASSLGGFMNTEAF
NA | TRBJ1-5 | TRBV19 | ASGRQGWGNQPQH
few | TRBJ2-3 | TRBV11-3 | ASSMVAGSDTQY
NA | TRBJ1-1 | TRBV5-4 | ASSPRTGSMHTEAF
few | TRBJ1-2 | TRBV7-9 | ASSPGRVGGPRSYGYT
NA | TRBJ1-2 | TRBV30 | AWTKQGARGGYT
NA | TRBJ2-5 | TRBV15 | ATSRGGGWETQY